Each of the 21 T cell receptor beta chains below was sequenced from the same sample in a study of blood T cell repertoires in COVID-19. The assay was immunoSEQ multiplex PCR, and TCRdb's table has in-frame clones only and misses some. Among about 48,000 clones listed, 85% to 90% were seen once. The sample was peripheral blood. The source is a woman aged 55-70 years with acute or convalescent COVID-19.

This chain joins TRBV7-3 and TRBJ2-1; D not resolved. Between the trimmed V and J ends, which lost 1 base and 5 bases, there was a span of 9 bases. Germline V lookup: CDR1 SGHTA, CDR2 FQGTGA. This CDR3 has 14 amino acids. CDR3 protein: CASSLIVADNEQFF. The DNA of the CDR3 is TGTGCCAGCAGCTTAATTGTGGCAGACAATGAGCAGTTCTTC. Full variable domain (remainder filled in from reference TRBV7-3 and TRBJ2-1): GAGVSQTPSNKVTEKGKYVELRCDPISGHTALYWYRQSLGQGPEFLIYFQGTGAADDSGLPNDRFFAVRPEGSVSTLKIQRTERGDSAVYLCASSLIVADNEQFFGPGTRLTVL.

The chain joins TRBV11-1 to TRBJ1-2; no clear D gene. Germline CDR1 is SGHAT and CDR2 is FQDESV (reference sequence). The CDR3 is 14 residues long. Between the trimmed V and J ends, which lost 5 bases and 5 bases, there was a span of 15 bases. Here the CDR3 DNA reads TGTGCCAGCAGCCACCCGAGGAGGTTTTATGGCTACACCTTC. Translated: CASSHPRRFYGYTF.

The chain links TRBV19 to TRBJ2-2; tentative D call: TRBD2 (6 bases). This CDR3 region has 18 residues. V lost 3 bases to trimming and J lost 5 bases, with 22 bases between them. Germline CDR1 and CDR2: LNHDA and SQIVND (reference sequence). Written as DNA, the CDR3 is TGTGCCAGTAGTATGGTGGTACGCGGGATCATGGGGACCGGGGAGCTGTTTTTT. It specifies CASSMVVRGIMGTGELFF. The complete variable domain, with remaining parts taken from reference TRBV19 and TRBJ2-2, reads DGGITQSPKYLFRKEGQNVTLSCEQNLNHDAMYWYRQDPGQGLRLIYYSQIVNDFQKGDIAEGYSVSREKKESFPLTVTSAQKNPTAFYLCASSMVVRGIMGTGELFFGEGSRLTVL.

CDR3 coding DNA: TGTGCCAGCAGTGACATGAACACTGAAGCTTTCTTT. Amino acids: CASSDMNTEAFF. The V gene is TRBV25-1, the J gene TRBJ1-1; D is unresolved. This CDR3 is built from 12 residues. CDR1 and CDR2 (germline): MGHDK, SYGVNS. The germline V and J ends were trimmed by 3 bases and 0 bases, with 2 bases remaining between them.

The rearrangement uses TRBV6-1 and TRBJ2-2; 8 bases agree with TRBD2. Per the germline V gene, CDR1 is MNHNS and CDR2 is SASEGT. Trimming took 0 bases from V and 4 from J; bases not matched to a gene: 7. The CDR3 runs 17 residues. CDR3 in DNA: TGTGCCAGCAGTGAAGCTAGCGGGGTCGTAATCACCGGGGAGCTGTTTTTT. Amino acids: CASSEASGVVITGELFF.

The chain uses TRBV12-3 or TRBV12-4 and TRBJ1-1, with D possibly being TRBD1 (6 bases). V was cut by 6 bases and J by 6 bases, with 14 bases left in between. The CDR3 length is 13 residues. Here the CDR3 reads CASSQGIPAEAFF. CDR3 nucleotides: TGTGCCAGCAGCCAGGGGATCCCCGCTGAAGCTTTCTTT.

V gene TRBV30 combines with J gene TRBJ2-1; TRBD2 agrees at 12 bases. With V trimmed by 3 bases and J by 12 bases, 6 bases remained unmatched. CDR1 and CDR2 from the germline V gene are GTSNPN and SVGIG (reference sequence). The CDR3 runs to 13 residues. CDR3 in amino acids: CAWSASGRAGQFF. CDR3 DNA: TGTGCCTGGAGCGCTAGCGGGAGGGCCGGGCAGTTCTTC.

This clone came up once. This CDR3 is CASSMDTRLAEYF. In DNA form, the CDR3 reads TGTGCCAGCAGCATGGATACCCGCCTGGCTGAGTACTTC. V gene TRBV5-4 combines with J gene TRBJ2-7, with unresolved D. The germline V gene encodes CDR1 SGHNT and CDR2 YYREEE (reference sequence). This CDR3 region has 13 residues. The V end was cut by 4 bases, the J end by 11 bases, with 19 bases between. Together with reference TRBV5-4 and TRBJ2-7, the CDR3 gives the full variable domain: ETGVTQSPTHLIKTRGQQVTLRCSSQSGHNTVSWYQQALGQGPQFIFQYYREEENGRGNFPPRFSGLQFPNYSSELNVNALELDDSALYLCASSMDTRLAEYFGPGTRLTVT.

This clone was recorded only once. The chain is built from TRBV7-9 and TRBJ2-7; TRBD2 might be the D (6 bases). Germline V CDR1 and CDR2: SEHNR, FQNEAQ (reference sequence). The V and J ends lost 6 bases and 3 bases respectively, with 15 bases between them. The CDR3 is 14 amino acids. As DNA, the CDR3 is TGTGCCAGCAGTCCAGACCGGGGGAACTACGAGCAGTACTTC. Its protein is CASSPDRGNYEQYF.

V usage is TRBV27 and J usage is TRBJ1-2, with a weak D call TRBD1 (6 bases). Germline V gives CDR1 MNHEY, CDR2 SMNVEV (reference sequence). The V gene lost 3 bases and the J gene lost 4 bases, with 18 bases spanning the gap. The CDR3 totals 16 residues. CDR3 region: CASSFQGGGLIYGYTF. CDR3 in DNA: TGTGCCAGCAGTTTCCAAGGGGGGGGCCTTATCTATGGCTACACCTTC.

CDR3 nucleotide sequence: TGTGCCAGCAGCTTAAGGGCACCCCGGGGGATTAATGAGCAGTTCTTC. This encodes CASSLRAPRGINEQFF. The rearrangement joins TRBV7-8 to TRBJ2-1, with D tentatively TRBD2 (6 bases). Germline loops: CDR1 SGHVS, CDR2 FQNEAQ. The length of the CDR3 is 16 residues. V dropped 2 bases and J dropped 7 bases, with 18 bases sitting between them.

The chain uses TRBV20-1 and TRBJ2-3, with 7 bases fitting TRBD1. The CDR3 has 15 residues. V shed 3 bases, J shed 2 bases, and the junction held 8 bases outside the gene matches. Germline CDR1 DFQATT, CDR2 SNEGSKA (reference sequence). The CDR3 protein is CSASSLGQNTDTQYF. The CDR3 coding sequence is TGCAGTGCTAGTTCTTTGGGACAGAACACAGATACGCAGTATTTT.

This chain uses TRBV7-9 with TRBJ2-6, with 11 bases fitting TRBD1. J was trimmed by 0 bases and V by 4 bases; bases with no gene match: 5. Germline CDR1 reads SEHNR; CDR2 reads FQNEAQ (reference sequence). The CDR3 runs to 18 residues. The CDR3 bases are TGTGCCAGCAGCTGGGGACAGGGGGATGACTCTGGGGCCAACGTCCTGACTTTC. Residues: CASSWGQGDDSGANVLTF.

V is TRBV13 and J is TRBJ1-1, with 7 bases that match TRBD1. The V and J ends lost 5 bases and 4 bases, in that order; junction bases with no gene match: 7. CDR1 and CDR2 (germline): PRHDT, FYEKMQ (reference sequence). This CDR3 comprises 14 residues. CDR3 loop: CASSAPQGGTEAFF. CDR3 bases: TGTGCCAGCAGCGCACCCCAGGGGGGCACTGAAGCTTTCTTT.

The chain combines TRBV15 with TRBJ2-5; 7 nucleotides line up with TRBD2. This CDR3 region has 17 residues. V was clipped by 1 base and J by 5 bases; unmatched bases: 13. CDR1 is LNHNV and CDR2 is YYDKDF in the germline V gene (reference sequence). CDR3 DNA sequence: TGTGCCACCAGCAGAGCTGGAGCGGGGTTCACCGGGGAGACCCAGTACTTC. This translates into CATSRAGAGFTGETQYF.

This chain uses TRBV3-1 (or the pseudogene TRBV3-2) with TRBJ2-1; D ambiguous. Germline CDR1 LGHDT, CDR2 YNNKEL (reference sequence). The V end lost 3 bases, the J end lost 0 bases, and 9 bases lay between the germline ends. CDR3 length equals 15 residues. CDR3 protein: CASSQVYSSYNEQFF. The CDR3 coding sequence is TGTGCCAGCAGCCAGGTTTATAGCTCCTACAATGAGCAGTTCTTC.

The chain links TRBV7-2 to TRBJ1-2; D may be TRBD1 (5 bases). The CDR3 consists of 14 residues. Germline loops: CDR1 SGHTA, CDR2 FQGNSA. Trimming took off 2 bases at V and 3 bases at J, with 10 bases between the two ends. The CDR3 nucleotides read TGTGCCAGCAGCTTATCATCCAGGGACTATGGCTACACCTTC. Translation: CASSLSSRDYGYTF.

The V and J genes are TRBV11-3 and TRBJ1-1; a weak D match, TRBD1 (5 bases). CDR1 is SGHNT, CDR2 YENEEA, per germline. The CDR3 totals 13 residues. Trimming left V 5 bases short and J 8 bases short, with 15 bases between. The CDR3 region is CASSDNTRGEAFF. The CDR3, as DNA: TGTGCCAGCAGCGATAATACACGGGGGGAAGCTTTCTTT. Based on the CDR3 plus reference TRBV11-3 and TRBJ1-1, the full variable domain is EAGVVQSPRYKIIEKKQPVAFWCNPISGHNTLYWYLQNLGQGPELLIRYENEEAVDDSQLPKDRFSAERLKGVDSTLKIQPAELGDSAVYLCASSDNTRGEAFFGQGTRLTVV.

V usage is TRBV6-2 or TRBV6-3 and J usage is TRBJ2-1; 11 bases line up with TRBD2. Germline CDR1 MNHEY, CDR2 SVGEGT. CDR3 length equals 18 residues. V was clipped by 2 bases and J by 3 bases; unmatched bases: 9. CDR3 nucleotides: TGTGCCAGCAGTTACGACGACCGACTAGCGGGAATCTACAATGAGCAGTTCTTC. Residues: CASSYDDRLAGIYNEQFF.

This rearrangement joins TRBV5-6 to TRBJ2-1; 11 bases map to TRBD2. The CDR3 runs to 17 residues. The germline gives CDR1 SGHDT, CDR2 YYEEEE. After removal of 4 bases from V and 6 bases from J, the junction contained 12 bases not matched to a gene. The CDR3 sequence: CASSTGGLAGGRNEQFF. The CDR3 DNA reads as TGTGCCAGCAGCACCGGGGGTCTAGCGGGGGGCCGCAATGAGCAGTTCTTC.

The chain links TRBV12-5 to TRBJ1-3; 8 bases fit TRBD1. Germline loops: CDR1 LGHNT, CDR2 FRNRAP. The V segment lost 5 bases and the J segment 4 bases; nucleotides outside the gene matches: 13. The CDR3 runs 17 residues. The CDR3 coding sequence is TGTGCTAGTGGTCCCTCTACAGGCAGGGGGCGAGGAAACACCATATATTTT. It encodes CASGPSTGRGRGNTIYF. Complete variable domain (other parts from reference TRBV12-5 and TRBJ1-3): DARVTQTPRHKVTEMGQEVTMRCQPILGHNTVFWYRQTMMQGLELLAYFRNRAPLDDSGMPKDRFSAEMPDATLATLKIQPSEPRDSAVYFCASGPSTGRGRGNTIYFGEGSWLTVV.